The 27 T cell receptor beta chains presented below share a single source sample, sequenced in a study of blood T cell repertoires in COVID-19. Method: immunoSEQ multiplex PCR; TCRdb's copy keeps in-frame clones and lacks some. The data contain 100,000 to 150,000 clones, 81% of them singletons. Sequenced material: peripheral blood. Receptors originate from a woman aged 50 to 60 with acute or convalescent COVID-19.

This clone was seen a few times. The V and J genes are TRBV19 and TRBJ1-5; D uncertain. With 5 bases removed from V and 2 bases from J, the gap between germline ends came to 13 bases. The CDR3 loop spans 15 amino acids. CDR1 LNHDA and CDR2 SQIVND come from the germline V gene (reference sequence). Here the CDR3 reads CASSSREWGNQPQHF. CDR3 nucleotide sequence: TGTGCCAGTAGTTCGAGGGAATGGGGCAATCAGCCCCAGCATTTT.

This clone was recorded only once. This sequence joins TRBV15 and TRBJ1-1; the D gene is possibly TRBD1 (6 bases). Trimming stripped 3 bases from V and 2 bases from J, with 25 bases between. This CDR3 contains 19 residues. In germline, CDR1 is LNHNV, CDR2 YYDKDF (reference sequence). The CDR3 spells CATSRQLGFGAGANTEAFF. The CDR3 bases are TGTGCCACCAGCAGGCAATTGGGGTTCGGTGCAGGGGCAAACACTGAAGCTTTCTTT.

The V gene is TRBV18, the J gene TRBJ2-7, with D possibly matching TRBD1 (6 bases). V was clipped by 6 bases and J by 0 bases, with 15 bases between them. This CDR3 is built from 15 residues. Germline assignment: CDR1 KGHSH and CDR2 LQKENI. This CDR3 reads CASSPGTRSSYEQYF. The CDR3 DNA follows: TGTGCCAGCTCCCCCGGGACAAGGAGCTCCTACGAGCAGTACTTC.

The table lists this clone with a few counts. The chain joins TRBV9 to TRBJ2-1; a weak D match, TRBD2 (5 bases). V was clipped by 0 bases and J by 3 bases, with 10 bases between them. The germline CDR1 and CDR2 sequences are SGDLS and YYNGEE. This CDR3 comprises 15 residues. The CDR3 here is CASSVAGVSYNEQFF. As DNA, the CDR3 is TGTGCCAGCAGCGTAGCCGGGGTCAGCTACAATGAGCAGTTCTTC.

The chain joins TRBV2 to TRBJ1-2; tentative D call: TRBD1 (5 bases). This CDR3 is 13 amino acids long. Trimming removed 2 bases from V and 11 bases from J, with 15 bases in between. Per the germline V gene, CDR1 is SNHLY and CDR2 is FYNNEI. In nucleotides, the CDR3 is TGTGCCAGCAGTGAATACAGGCAAACTTATTACACCTTC. Its translation: CASSEYRQTYYTF. Drawing the rest from reference TRBV2 and TRBJ1-2, the complete variable domain is EPEVTQTPSHQVTQMGQEVILRCVPISNHLYFYWYRQILGQKVEFLVSFYNNEISEKSEIFDDQFSVERPDGSNFTLKIRSTKLEDSAMYFCASSEYRQTYYTFGSGTRLTVV.

The chain carries TRBV18 and TRBJ1-3, with 8 bases lining up with TRBD1. V gave up 2 bases and J gave up 2 bases; unmatched junction bases: 2. CDR3 length equals 15 residues. Germline lookup yields CDR1 KGHSH and CDR2 LQKENI. CDR3 nucleotide sequence: TGTGCCAGCTCACCATTGGACAGGGCTGGAAACACCATATATTTT. Translating gives CASSPLDRAGNTIYF.

This chain joins TRBV19 and TRBJ1-1; 8 bases line up with TRBD1. The germline V gene encodes CDR1 LNHDA and CDR2 SQIVND (reference sequence). The CDR3 runs 18 residues. The trim removed 6 bases at V and 3 bases at J, leaving 18 bases unmatched. The CDR3 is CASSPLWGQDLRDTEAFF. Written as DNA, the CDR3 is TGTGCCAGTAGCCCCCTCTGGGGACAGGACCTGAGGGACACTGAAGCTTTCTTT.

The rearrangement links TRBV7-8 to TRBJ1-1; D perhaps matches TRBD1 (5 bases). V lost 4 bases and J 5 bases, leaving 14 bases between the germline ends. The CDR3 has 14 residues. The germline CDR1 and CDR2 sequences are SGHVS and FQNEAQ. The CDR3: CASSSDSLGTEAFF. The DNA of the CDR3 is TGTGCCAGCAGCTCCGACAGCCTGGGGACTGAAGCTTTCTTT.

The chain couples TRBV3-1 (or the pseudogene TRBV3-2) to TRBJ2-5; TRBD2 is a possible D gene (6 bases). Germline V gene sequence: CDR1 LGHDT, CDR2 YNNKEL (reference sequence). Trimming pared 4 bases from V and 5 bases from J, leaving 14 bases between. The CDR3 contains 14 residues. CDR3 nucleotide sequence: TGTGCCAGCAGCCTAACCCGGGAGTGGGAGACCCAGTACTTC. It codes for CASSLTREWETQYF.

The genes are TRBV16 and TRBJ1-5; 7 nucleotides align to TRBD1. The CDR3 extends over 15 amino acids. Germline V CDR1 and CDR2: KGHSY, FQNENV. The junction had 5 bases not matched to a gene; V was cut back by 4 bases and J by 2 bases. The CDR3 region has the DNA TGTGCCAGCAGCCCCAGGGGGTCGGGCAATCAGCCCCAGCATTTT. Its protein product is CASSPRGSGNQPQHF.

V usage is TRBV19 and J usage is TRBJ1-3; perhaps TRBD1 as D (6 bases). Germline V gene sequence: CDR1 LNHDA, CDR2 SQIVND (reference sequence). V was shortened by 4 bases and J by 0 bases, with 10 bases between the two germline ends. CDR3 length: 15 amino acids. The CDR3 coding sequence is TGTGCCAGTAGTACCCGGACAGCCTCTGGAAACACCATATATTTT. As protein: CASSTRTASGNTIYF.

The chain recombines TRBV3-1 (or the pseudogene TRBV3-2) with TRBJ1-3; weak D call: TRBD1 (6 bases). Germline loops: CDR1 LGHDT, CDR2 YNNKEL (reference sequence). The CDR3 sequence is 13 residues long. V lost 3 bases and J lost 3, with 6 bases in between. The CDR3 here is CASSQGHGNTIYF. CDR3 bases: TGTGCCAGCAGCCAGGGACATGGAAACACCATATATTTT.

The CDR3 region is CASSITGGPTYEQYF. The CDR3 DNA follows: TGTGCCAGCAGCATAACGGGAGGGCCAACCTACGAGCAGTACTTC. The chain is built from TRBV9 and TRBJ2-7, with 8 bases that match TRBD2. V was pared by 4 bases and J by 2 bases, with 8 bases of the junction left unmatched. Per the germline V gene, CDR1 is SGDLS and CDR2 is YYNGEE. This CDR3 is 15 amino acids long. Drawing the rest from reference TRBV9 and TRBJ2-7, the complete variable domain is DSGVTQTPKHLITATGQRVTLRCSPRSGDLSVYWYQQSLDQGLQFLIQYYNGEERAKGNILERFSAQQFPDLHSELNLSSLELGDSALYFCASSITGGPTYEQYFGPGTRLTVT.

The CDR3 sequence: CASSVGGPGEGQFF. The DNA of the CDR3 is TGTGCCAGCAGCGTAGGGGGCCCCGGGGAGGGGCAGTTCTTC. The J gene is TRBJ2-1, the V gene TRBV9, with TRBD2 matching 7 bases. J gave up 12 bases and V 0 bases, and 9 bases lay outside the gene matches. CDR3 length: 14 amino acids. Looked up from germline, CDR1 is SGDLS and CDR2 is YYNGEE.

This clone has a handful of counts. The chain links TRBV2 to TRBJ1-1, with a weak D call TRBD1 (6 bases). The germline V gene encodes CDR1 SNHLY and CDR2 FYNNEI. The CDR3 contains 12 residues. The ends were cut back, 7 bases at V and 1 base at J, with 7 bases in the middle. This CDR3 reads CASNRANTEAFF. The CDR3 DNA sequence: TGTGCCAGCAACAGGGCGAACACTGAAGCTTTCTTT.

J is TRBJ2-5 and V is TRBV15; 11 nucleotides align to TRBD1. V gave up 5 bases and J gave up 3 bases; unmatched junction bases: 5. The CDR3 sequence is 15 residues long. CDR1 and CDR2 (germline): LNHNV, YYDKDF (reference sequence). The CDR3 DNA is TGTGCCACCAGCGTCCGGGACAGGGGGAAAGAGACCCAGTACTTC. This encodes CATSVRDRGKETQYF.

This chain links TRBV27 with TRBJ2-7; D perhaps matches TRBD2 (5 bases). Deletions cut 1 base from V and 3 bases from J, with 10 bases between. Germline values: CDR1 MNHEY, CDR2 SMNVEV (reference sequence). The CDR3 is 14 amino acids. The CDR3, as DNA: TGTGCCAGCAGTTTATTGAGCGGTAACTACGAGCAGTACTTC. Translation: CASSLLSGNYEQYF.

By its share, this clone is medium-sized (0.01 to 0.1%). The chain employs TRBV4-1 and TRBJ1-6; TRBD1 matches at 7 bases. This CDR3 is built from 16 residues. The junction had 9 bases not matched to a gene; V was cut back by 0 bases and J by 10 bases. From germline, CDR1 is MGHRA and CDR2 YSYEKL. DNA of the CDR3: TGCGCCAGCAGCCAAGAAGTAGGGGGCTCGATCTCACCCCTCCACTTT. This translates into CASSQEVGGSISPLHF.

J is TRBJ2-1 and V is TRBV7-6; TRBD2 might be the D (6 bases). CDR1 is SGHVS and CDR2 is FNYEAQ in the germline V gene. V was trimmed by 1 base and J by 6 bases, leaving 13 bases between them. The CDR3 totals 15 residues. The CDR3 nucleotides read TGTGCCAGCAGCTTAGAGGCGGGATATGTCAATGAGCAGTTCTTC. This codes for CASSLEAGYVNEQFF.

This chain connects TRBV6-2 or TRBV6-3 to TRBJ2-1; D may be TRBD2 (5 bases). Trimming cost V 2 bases and J 6 bases, with 11 bases left between them. This CDR3 is built from 14 residues. Per germline, CDR1 MNHEY and CDR2 SVGEGT. The chain's CDR3 is CASSYRLLANEQFF. In DNA, the CDR3 is TGTGCCAGCAGTTACAGGCTTCTAGCCAATGAGCAGTTCTTC.

The rearrangement joins TRBV11-2 to TRBJ2-3; 8 bases align to TRBD2. The ends lost 1 base at V and 6 bases at J; junction bases unmatched: 9. In germline, CDR1 is SGHAT, CDR2 FQNNGV. There are 16 residues in the CDR3. The DNA of the CDR3 is TGTGCCAGCAGCTTAGCCCTGTCGGGGGGGATGGATACGCAGTATTTT. It encodes CASSLALSGGMDTQYF.

The chain recombines TRBV1 with TRBJ2-2; the table gives TRBD2 as D, unverified against the DNA. TRBV1 is shown as a pseudogene. CDR3 length equals 19 residues. CDR3 nucleotides: TGCACCAGCAGCCAAGATTCCATCGCGGGAGTGGCGAACACCGGGGAGCTGTTTTTT. This codes for CTSSQDSIAGVANTGELFF.

The chain joins TRBV12-5 to TRBJ2-2; 7 bases are shared with TRBD2. This CDR3 is 16 amino acids long. V lost 1 base, J lost 4 bases, and 6 bases stayed unmatched. CDR1 is LGHNT and CDR2 is FRNRAP in the germline V gene. The DNA for the CDR3 is TGTGCTAGTGGTTTGGACCTAGCGGAACTCACCGGGGAGCTGTTTTTT. This gives the protein CASGLDLAELTGELFF.

This clone was picked up one time. The chain joins TRBV5-1 to TRBJ2-3, with a weak D call TRBD1 (6 bases). This CDR3 has 14 residues. Trimming shortened V by 4 bases and J by 3 bases, and 12 bases separated the two germline ends. The germline CDR1 and CDR2 sequences are SGHRS and YFSETQ. CDR3 protein: CASSVDRLTDTQYF. In nucleotides, the CDR3 is TGCGCCAGCAGCGTGGACAGATTGACAGATACGCAGTATTTT.

This chain joins TRBV4-1 and TRBJ2-7; 10 nucleotides align to TRBD1. V trimming: 4 bases; J trimming: 6 bases; junction bases outside the gene matches: 9. The CDR3 covers 15 residues. Germline values: CDR1 MGHRA, CDR2 YSYEKL. CDR3 bases: TGCGCCAGCAGCCTCTTGGAGGGACAGGGGACCGAGCAGTACTTC. This sequence encodes CASSLLEGQGTEQYF.

The CDR3, as DNA: TGTGCCAGCAGCTTGAGCGGACTGGGGATATTGGATGAGCAGTTCTTC. It encodes CASSLSGLGILDEQFF. The gene calls are TRBV7-9 and TRBJ2-1, with TRBD2 as a possible D gene (5 bases). The germline V gene encodes CDR1 SEHNR and CDR2 FQNEAQ (reference sequence). This CDR3 region has 16 residues. Trimming shortened V by 3 bases and J by 8 bases, and 20 bases separated the two germline ends.

The chain employs TRBV11-2 and TRBJ2-1, with a tentative D call TRBD1 (6 bases). The V gene's germline CDR1 is SGHAT and CDR2 FQNNGV. The V and J ends lost 2 bases and 6 bases respectively, with 14 bases between them. The CDR3 length is 15 residues. The CDR3 nucleotides read TGTGCCAGCAGCTTAAACAGGGCGCCTCTCAATGAGCAGTTCTTC. Amino acid sequence: CASSLNRAPLNEQFF.